These 3 T cell receptor beta chains were sequenced from one sample in a study of cytotoxic CD8 clonotypes in ibrutinib-treated CLL. The protocol was immunoSEQ multiplex PCR, while the TCRdb copy is restricted to in-frame clones and leaves out a portion. The sample carries 150,000 to 200,000 clones, about 88% recorded once. This specimen was PBMCs, taken at disease progression, from a patient treated with ibrutinib. The origin of the receptors is a human donor with chronic lymphocytic leukemia.

The rearrangement uses TRBV28 and TRBJ2-1; no clear D gene. The CDR3 runs 15 residues. The V end lost 3 bases, the J end lost 4 bases, and 13 bases lay between the germline ends. The germline V gene encodes CDR1 MDHEN and CDR2 SYDVKM. Here the CDR3 reads CASSLFSEKYNEQFF. The CDR3 DNA reads TGTGCCAGCAGTTTGTTCAGCGAAAAATACAATGAGCAGTTCTTC. Full variable domain (rest looked up from reference TRBV28 and TRBJ2-1): DVKVTQSSRYLVKRTGEKVFLECVQDMDHENMFWYRQDPGLGLRLIYFSYDVKMKEKGDIPEGYSVSREKKERFSLILESASTNQTSMYLCASSLFSEKYNEQFFGPGTRLTVL.

This clone was picked up a small number of times. The V call is TRBV4-1, the J call TRBJ2-7; D unresolved. The V end was cut by 3 bases, the J end by 4 bases, with 13 bases between. Germline-derived CDR1 and CDR2 are MGHRA and YSYEKL. The CDR3 consists of 14 residues. The CDR3 loop is CASSQLTHAYEQYF. CDR3 sequence (DNA): TGCGCCAGCAGCCAGTTGACGCACGCTTACGAGCAGTACTTC.

This chain connects TRBV19 to TRBJ1-1; 7 bases align to TRBD1. This CDR3 spans 12 amino acids. With 5 bases clipped from V and 11 bases from J, the junction kept 8 bases outside the gene matches. The germline V gene has CDR1 LNHDA and CDR2 SQIVND (reference sequence). CDR3 DNA sequence: TGTGCCAGTAGTTTTAGACAGGGTAGGGCTTTCTTT. Protein sequence: CASSFRQGRAFF.